This T cell receptor (beta chain) is from a study of blood T cell repertoires in COVID-19. Study context: The United States, Italy and Spain were the sources of the acute and convalescent COVID-19 samples.

This CDR3 comprises 15 residues. Trimming shortened V by 2 bases and J by 8 bases, and 17 bases separated the two germline ends. Germline-derived CDR1 and CDR2 are MGHRA and YSYEKL. Sequencing was performed with immunoSEQ multiplex PCR; in TCRdb, only in-frame clones are kept and a portion is missing. The sample has 40,000 to 55,000 clones, about four fifths seen once; the top ten hold more than 2%. V gene TRBV4-1 combines with J gene TRBJ2-3; perhaps TRBD2 as D (6 bases). The material sequenced was peripheral blood. This clonotype was obtained from a man in his fifties with acute or convalescent COVID-19. This CDR3 reads CASSQTGEGTGTQYF. CDR3 bases: TGCGCCAGCAGCCAAACGGGAGAGGGCACGGGTACGCAGTATTTT.